This TCR beta chain stems from a study of T cell repertoires in cytomegalovirus infection. At least ten counts were recorded for this clonotype. The CDR3 contains 12 residues. Germline CDR1 SGHTA, CDR2 FQGNSA. V lost 4 bases to trimming and J lost 3 bases, with 6 bases between them. TCRdb processed the reads anew with MiXCR; each CDR3 protein has one entry. The sample has roughly 640,000 distinct CDR3 sequences, roughly 26% seen once. V gene TRBV7-2 combines with J gene TRBJ1-1, with no clear D. The source material was CD8+ T cells from PBMCs. The TCR comes from a human donor in good health (CMV status not recorded). Some clones in this sample may be carry-over from other donors' samples. The CDR3 loop is CASSWADTEAFF. The CDR3 region has the DNA TGTGCCAGCAGCTGGGCGGACACTGAAGCTTTCTTT.